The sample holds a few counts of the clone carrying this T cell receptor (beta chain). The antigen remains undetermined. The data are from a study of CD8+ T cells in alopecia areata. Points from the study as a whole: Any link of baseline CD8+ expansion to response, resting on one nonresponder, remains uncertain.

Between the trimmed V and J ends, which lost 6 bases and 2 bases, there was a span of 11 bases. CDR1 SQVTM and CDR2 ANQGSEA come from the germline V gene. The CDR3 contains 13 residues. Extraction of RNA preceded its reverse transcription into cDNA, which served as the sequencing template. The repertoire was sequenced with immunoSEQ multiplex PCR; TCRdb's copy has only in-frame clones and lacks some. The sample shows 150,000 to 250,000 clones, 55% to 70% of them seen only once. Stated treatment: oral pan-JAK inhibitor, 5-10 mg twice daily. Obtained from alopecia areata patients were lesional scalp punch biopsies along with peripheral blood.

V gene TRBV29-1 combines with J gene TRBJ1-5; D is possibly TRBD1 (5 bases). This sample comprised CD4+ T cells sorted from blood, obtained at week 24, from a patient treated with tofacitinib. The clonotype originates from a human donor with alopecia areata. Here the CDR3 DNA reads TGCAGCGTCTCAAGGGGAGGCAATCAGCCCCAGCATTTT. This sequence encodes CSVSRGGNQPQHF.